This T cell receptor (beta chain) derives from a study of a mutant IDH1 vaccine in newly diagnosed glioma. Study-level points and caveats: Vaccine-induced immune responses occurred in more than 85% of patients.

Indicated time point: week 47, end of study. The content of each vaccine dose was 300 ug of mutant IDH1 20-mer peptide, and topical imiquimod accompanied it. Those who donated had recent WHO grade 3 or 4 IDH1-mutant, ATRX-lost astrocytomas. As concerns this clone: Its specificity is not known. At one end, the junction sequence differs from germline, possibly due to a read error. Other nucleotide sequences in the sample specify the same CDR3.

The table came from immunoSEQ multiplex PCR; TCRdb's copy has only in-frame clones and leaves some out. The data show about 56,000 clones, with over 70% seen just once and 5.3% held by the top ten. The sample consisted of PBMCs, taken from a glioma patient whose treatment included an IDH1 peptide vaccine. This TCR was recovered from a man aged 45-60 years with glioma.

CDR3 in DNA: TGTGCCAGCTCGCCACAGAAGAACACTGAAGCTTTCTTT. Protein: CASSPQKNTEAFF. V usage is TRBV18 and J usage is TRBJ1-1; the D is unclear. The CDR3 consists of 13 residues. Germline CDR1 KGHSH, CDR2 LQKENI.